Presented here are 5 T cell receptor beta chains from one specimen sequenced in a study of blood T cell repertoires in COVID-19. Data came from immunoSEQ multiplex PCR; TCRdb stores just in-frame clones and leaves some out. The sample has about 220,000 clones, about 80% seen once. Sequencing input: peripheral blood. These receptors were obtained from a woman aged 55-69 years with acute or convalescent COVID-19.

This clone was observed a few times. The genes are TRBV19 and TRBJ1-2; D is unresolved. CDR3 size: 13 residues. Germline lookup yields CDR1 LNHDA and CDR2 SQIVND (reference sequence). Between the trimmed V and J ends, which lost 5 bases and 5 bases, there was a span of 12 bases. CDR3 region: CASSRHTRYGYTF. The CDR3 bases are TGTGCCAGTAGTCGCCATACACGTTATGGCTACACCTTC.

The chain has TRBV2 and TRBJ2-7; 7 nucleotides agree with TRBD2. Germline CDR1 SNHLY, CDR2 FYNNEI. The CDR3 consists of 18 residues. The V and J ends lost 4 bases and 0 bases, in that order; junction bases with no gene match: 15. The CDR3 sequence is CASSVDRTSSQISYEQYF. Written as DNA, the CDR3 is TGTGCCAGCAGTGTAGACCGGACTAGTTCCCAAATCTCCTACGAGCAGTACTTC. The full variable domain, completed using reference TRBV2 and TRBJ2-7, is EPEVTQTPSHQVTQMGQEVILRCVPISNHLYFYWYRQILGQKVEFLVSFYNNEISEKSEIFDDQFSVERPDGSNFTLKIRSTKLEDSAMYFCASSVDRTSSQISYEQYFGPGTRLTVT.

This chain connects TRBV28 to TRBJ1-2; 9 nucleotides agree with TRBD1. This CDR3 region has 15 residues. Trimming at V came to 4 bases and at J to 4 bases, leaving 7 bases not matched to a gene. Germline V gene sequence: CDR1 MDHEN, CDR2 SYDVKM. CDR3 DNA: TGTGCCAGCAGTTGGGGACAGGGAGTTACCTATGGCTACACCTTC. It yields the protein CASSWGQGVTYGYTF.

V usage is TRBV5-1 and J usage is TRBJ1-2, with a possible D match to TRBD1 (6 bases). Looked up from germline, CDR1 is SGHRS and CDR2 is YFSETQ. The V and J ends lost 9 bases and 8 bases respectively, with 26 bases between them. This CDR3 contains 15 residues. The CDR3 DNA reads TGCGCCACCCCGGGGAGGGCAGGGGTATCAAAGGGCTACACCTTC. Encoded protein: CATPGRAGVSKGYTF. Full variable domain (outside the CDR3, taken from reference TRBV5-1 and TRBJ1-2): KAGVTQTPRYLIKTRGQQVTLSCSPISGHRSVSWYQQTPGQGLQFLFEYFSETQRNKGNFPGRFSGRQFSNSRSEMNVSTLELGDSALYLCATPGRAGVSKGYTFGSGTRLTVV.

The chain is built from TRBV7-6 and TRBJ2-2, with a tentative D call TRBD2 (7 bases). V lost 2 bases and J 6 bases, leaving 19 bases between the germline ends. The V gene's germline CDR1 is SGHVS and CDR2 FNYEAQ. This CDR3 is 17 amino acids long. The CDR3 loop reads CASSLIPGGPPAGELFF. The CDR3 coding sequence is TGTGCCAGCAGCTTAATTCCGGGGGGCCCCCCCGCCGGGGAGCTGTTTTTT. The whole variable domain, filled in from reference TRBV7-6 and TRBJ2-2, reads GAGVSQSPRYKVTKRGQDVALRCDPISGHVSLYWYRQALGQGPEFLTYFNYEAQQDKSGLPNDRFSAERPEGSISTLTIQRTEQRDSAMYRCASSLIPGGPPAGELFFGEGSRLTVL.